The rows below give T cell receptor beta chains drawn from one sample of a study of cytomegalovirus exposure and HLA in healthy donors. Some clones are missing from TCRdb's copy, which holds only in-frame ones; the method was immunoSEQ multiplex PCR. The repertoire holds about 70,000 clones, around 94% seen once, with less than 2% in the top ten. Sequencing was carried out using PBMCs. Source of these receptors: a man aged 18 to 30 in good health and CMV-seropositive. Each CDR3 is given with its conserved first and last residue. A D gene is named only where the DNA matches it firmly. The size field is filled for only some rows; it gives once, few, many or a size class.

abundance	d_gene	v_gene	j_gene	CDR3aa	CDR3nt
-	TRBD2	TRBV9	TRBJ2-4	CASSGPEGGREDIQYF	TGTGCCAGCAGCGGCCCAGAGGGCGGGAGGGAGGACATTCAGTACTTC
-	-	TRBV7-9	TRBJ2-2	CASSPGGVGTGELFF	TGTGCCAGCAGCCCGGGGGGCGTAGGCACCGGGGAGCTGTTTTTT
once	TRBD1	TRBV19	TRBJ2-7	CASSTTGTGYYEQYF	TGTGCCAGTAGTACAACCGGGACAGGGTACTACGAGCAGTACTTC
-	-	TRBV7-6	TRBJ2-7	CASSLQSRTSDYEQYF	TGTGCCAGCAGCTTACAGTCGAGGACAAGTGACTACGAGCAGTACTTC
-	-	TRBV5-1	TRBJ1-1	CASSPSVGGGTEAFF	TGCGCCAGCAGCCCCTCCGTTGGGGGGGGGACTGAAGCTTTCTTT
-	TRBD1	TRBV5-1	TRBJ2-5	CASSVQGGRETQYF	TGCGCCAGCAGCGTACAGGGGGGTCGGGAGACCCAGTACTTC
-	TRBD2	TRBV9	TRBJ2-7	CASSVAASGPYEQYF	TGTGCCAGCAGCGTAGCGGCTAGCGGACCCTACGAGCAGTACTTC
-	TRBD1	TRBV11-3	TRBJ1-5	CASSPNPGQGAISNQPQHF	TGTGCCAGCAGCCCTAATCCGGGACAGGGGGCGATTAGCAATCAGCCCCAGCATTTT
-	TRBD2	TRBV10-3	TRBJ2-3	CAISGSNLAAEDWVTDTQYF	TGTGCCATCAGTGGCTCTAATCTAGCGGCGGAGGATTGGGTCACAGATACGCAGTATTTT
many	TRBD1	TRBV5-1	TRBJ2-1	CASSLVGTVTHEQFF	TGCGCCAGCAGCTTGGTCGGGACAGTCACCCATGAGCAGTTCTTC
few	TRBD1	TRBV19	TRBJ1-1	CASSSRQGATEAFF	TGTGCCAGTAGTTCACGACAGGGAGCCACTGAAGCTTTCTTT
once	TRBD1	TRBV4-1	TRBJ1-5	CASSQGTGNQPQHF	TGCGCCAGCAGCCAAGGGACAGGAAATCAGCCCCAGCATTTT
-	-	TRBV7-9	TRBJ1-1	CASSLTEGQGTEAFF	TGTGCCAGCAGCTTAACGGAGGGTCAGGGCACTGAAGCTTTCTTT
-	TRBD1	TRBV20-1	TRBJ2-7	CSTGGRYEQYF	TGCAGTACAGGGGGCAGGTACGAGCAGTACTTC
-	TRBD2	TRBV7-8	TRBJ2-1	CASSLFGLANEYNEQFF	TGTGCCAGCAGCTTATTTGGACTAGCGAATGAATACAATGAGCAGTTCTTC
-	-	TRBV5-1	TRBJ1-2	CASSLGMRTASGYTF	TGCGCCAGCAGCTTGGGGATGAGGACAGCTAGTGGCTACACCTTC
-	TRBD2	TRBV5-1	TRBJ2-1	CASSSPGLAGVVPYNEQFF	TGCGCCAGCAGCTCTCCGGGACTAGCGGGAGTTGTCCCCTACAATGAGCAGTTCTTC
-	TRBD2	TRBV6-4	TRBJ2-1	CASSDPGLAGGDEQFF	TGTGCCAGCAGTGACCCGGGACTAGCGGGAGGGGATGAGCAGTTCTTC